The 16 T cell receptor beta chains below were found in one sample sequenced in a study of Graves' ophthalmopathy and Graves' hyperthyroidism. TCR beta CDR3 amplification used RNA transcripts. HTBI primers served in a first-round RT-PCR, which a second-round multiplex PCR followed. Each CDR3 protein is one row after TCRdb ran MiXCR on the multiplex PCR reads. There are about 370,000 distinct CDR3 sequences in the sample; about 15% occur only once, and 2.4% lies in the top ten. The sample consisted of peripheral blood. The receptor source for this set is an adult woman with stable Graves' hyperthyroidism.

This clonotype was recorded at least ten times. The chain uses TRBV3-1 and TRBJ2-7; perhaps TRBD2 as D (6 bases). The CDR3 is 13 amino acids. Deletions cut 4 bases from V and 2 bases from J, with 9 bases between. Germline CDR1 LGHDT, CDR2 YNNKEL (reference sequence). The CDR3 loop is CASSLDYTYEQYF. CDR3 bases: TGTGCCAGCAGCCTGGACTACACCTACGAGCAGTACTTC.

The sample holds many counts of this clonotype. The chain is built from TRBV6-2 or TRBV6-3 and TRBJ2-7; D might be TRBD2 (6 bases). The germline V gene encodes CDR1 MNHEY and CDR2 SVGEGT. The germline V and J ends were trimmed by 4 bases and 3 bases, with 10 bases remaining between them. There are 13 residues in the CDR3. Written as DNA, the CDR3 is TGTGCCAGCAGTTGGGGCGGGAACTACGAGCAGTACTTC. It specifies CASSWGGNYEQYF.

This clonotype has just a few counts. The chain links TRBV6-1 to TRBJ1-6; the match to TRBD1 covers 7 bases. This CDR3 is built from 14 residues. Germline lookup yields CDR1 MNHNS and CDR2 SASEGT. V shed 6 bases and J 9 bases; nucleotides not matched to a gene: 8. The CDR3 spells CASSPQGRGSPLHF. In DNA, the CDR3 is TGTGCCAGCAGCCCACAGGGGCGAGGTTCACCCCTCCACTTT.

This clonotype was recorded once. Possible read error: a much larger clone is one base away. The V call is TRBV30, the J call TRBJ1-1; D unclear. In germline, CDR1 is GTSNPN, CDR2 SVGIG (reference sequence). The ends were cut back, 2 bases at V and 8 bases at J, with 18 bases in the middle. The CDR3 totals 14 residues. The CDR3, as DNA: TGTGCCTGGAGTTTCTGGGCCCCACCGCCGGAAGCTTTCTTT. Translation gives CAWSFWAPPPEAFF.

This clonotype appeared many times. The chain uses TRBV6-1 and TRBJ1-6; weak D call: TRBD1 (6 bases). This CDR3 region has 14 residues. V lost 6 bases and J lost 4, with 10 bases in between. CDR1 MNHNS and CDR2 SASEGT come from the germline V gene. In DNA, the CDR3 is TGTGCCAGCAGCCCCGGGACATATAATTCACCCCTCCACTTT. This sequence encodes CASSPGTYNSPLHF.

CDR3 region: CASSQAWGEENYEQYF. The CDR3 DNA sequence: TGTGCCAGCAGCCAAGCTTGGGGGGAGGAAAACTACGAGCAGTACTTC. The V gene is TRBV4-2, the J gene TRBJ2-7, with D perhaps TRBD2 (6 bases). V was clipped by 1 base and J by 3 bases, with 16 bases between them. Germline V gives CDR1 LGHNA, CDR2 YNFKEQ. The CDR3 contains 16 residues.

The DNA for the CDR3 is TGTGCCAGCAGATACAGGGGGGGCACCGGGGAGCTGTTTTTT. It encodes CASRYRGGTGELFF. The J gene is TRBJ2-2, the V gene TRBV2, with a weak D call TRBD1 (8 bases). This CDR3 has 14 amino acids. With 6 bases removed from V and 4 bases from J, the gap between germline ends came to 12 bases. Germline V gene sequence: CDR1 SNHLY, CDR2 FYNNEI. The full variable domain, rest sourced from reference TRBV2 and TRBJ2-2, is EPEVTQTPSHQVTQMGQEVILRCVPISNHLYFYWYRQILGQKVEFLVSFYNNEISEKSEIFDDQFSVERPDGSNFTLKIRSTKLEDSAMYFCASRYRGGTGELFFGEGSRLTVL.

This clonotype was detected ten times or more. This chain connects TRBV12-3 or TRBV12-4 to TRBJ1-5, with 7 nucleotides matching TRBD1. V gave up 8 bases and J gave up 6 bases; unmatched junction bases: 4. This CDR3 is 12 amino acids long. DNA of the CDR3: TGTGCCAGCGCACCAGGGGGTCAGCCCCAGCATTTT. It yields the protein CASAPGGQPQHF.

This clonotype was found many times. This chain joins TRBV5-1 and TRBJ2-7; 14 bases align to TRBD2. With 4 bases clipped from V and 0 bases from J, the junction kept 9 bases outside the gene matches. This CDR3 has 18 amino acids. Germline CDR1 reads SGHRS; CDR2 reads YFSETQ. The chain's CDR3 is CASSLERTSGRSSYEQYF. CDR3 coding DNA: TGCGCCAGCAGCCTGGAGAGGACTAGCGGGAGGAGCTCCTACGAGCAGTACTTC.

This clonotype has a count of ten or more. V gene TRBV11-2 combines with J gene TRBJ2-7; either TRBD1 or TRBD2 may fit D (5 bases each). This CDR3 is 15 amino acids long. With 5 bases removed from V and 1 base from J, the gap between germline ends came to 15 bases. Looked up from germline, CDR1 is SGHAT and CDR2 is FQNNGV. The CDR3 spells CASSVNRGGSYEQYF. The CDR3 DNA sequence: TGTGCCAGCAGCGTCAACCGGGGCGGATCCTACGAGCAGTACTTC.

Many counts were recorded for this clonotype. V and J are TRBV12-3 or TRBV12-4 and TRBJ2-7; no definite D call. V lost 0 bases, J lost 4 bases, and 13 bases lay in between. The CDR3 extends over 15 amino acids. This CDR3 is CASSLADPSVYEQYF. The CDR3 bases are TGTGCCAGCAGTTTAGCGGACCCCAGTGTTTACGAGCAGTACTTC.

CDR3 loop: CASSSGVNVLTF. Written as DNA, the CDR3 is TGTGCCAGCAGTAGCGGAGTCAACGTCCTGACTTTC. The V call is TRBV12-3 or TRBV12-4, the J call TRBJ2-6; possible D gene TRBD2, 5 bases. V was trimmed by 5 bases and J by 9 bases, leaving 8 bases between them. CDR3 length: 12 residues.

This clonotype was seen at least ten times. The V gene is TRBV30, the J gene TRBJ2-7; D remains unclear. V was trimmed by 0 bases and J by 5 bases, leaving 8 bases between them. The germline gives CDR1 GTSNPN, CDR2 SVGIG (reference sequence). This CDR3 comprises 12 residues. As DNA, the CDR3 is TGTGCCTGGAGTGTCCAAGGGAACGAGCAGTACTTC. This sequence encodes CAWSVQGNEQYF.

There are many counts of this clonotype. J is TRBJ2-7 and V is TRBV5-1; D is unclear. Per the germline V gene, CDR1 is SGHRS and CDR2 is YFSETQ. The V end lost 1 base, the J end lost 5 bases, and 10 bases lay between the germline ends. The CDR3 totals 13 residues. CDR3 loop: CASSLTAGNEQYF. DNA of the CDR3: TGCGCCAGCAGCTTGACGGCAGGCAACGAGCAGTACTTC.

In its sample, this clonotype was seen a few times. V and J are TRBV12-3 or TRBV12-4 and TRBJ1-2, with no clear D. This CDR3 comprises 14 residues. V lost 2 bases and J lost 7, with 14 bases in between. CDR3 in DNA: TGTGCCAGCAGTTTAAAGGGCCTCGGATCTGGCTACACCTTC. This codes for CASSLKGLGSGYTF.

This clonotype has at least ten counts. The CDR3: CATRGNTEAFF. The CDR3 DNA follows: TGCGCCACCAGGGGGAACACTGAAGCTTTCTTT. V usage is TRBV4-1 and J usage is TRBJ1-1, with D possibly TRBD1 on 6 matching bases. The CDR3 totals 11 residues. Trimming left V 10 bases short and J 1 base short, with 7 bases between. Germline loops: CDR1 MGHRA, CDR2 YSYEKL.